The next 8 T cell receptor beta chains were all read from a single sample in a study of CD8 T cells in ankylosing spondylitis. Findings of the study overall: Characteristic of ankylosing spondylitis blood, it appeared, was a TCR beta motif comprising roughly eight highly homologous variants.

Each CDR3 protein is one row after TCRdb ran MiXCR on the 5' RACE reads. The sample includes roughly 450,000 distinct CDR3 sequences, roughly 27% seen only once; the top ten take roughly 0.9%. These receptors' antigens are unknown. What was sequenced was blood, either unsorted or a sorted T cell fraction (not recorded which). Every receptor here comes from a male donor with ankylosing spondylitis.

The chain joins TRBV19 to TRBJ2-1; 10 bases map to TRBD2. Trimming took 4 bases from V and 5 from J; bases not matched to a gene: 8. CDR3 length: 16 amino acids. Germline CDR1 LNHDA, CDR2 SQIVND (reference sequence). CDR3 bases: TGTGCCAGTAGTACTCCGACTAGCGGGCATCACAATGAGCAGTTCTTC. Residues: CASSTPTSGHHNEQFF.

The V gene is TRBV5-1, the J gene TRBJ1-2, with D tentatively TRBD1 (6 bases). V shed 4 bases and J shed 4 bases, with 32 bases lying between them. Germline V gene data show CDR1 as SGHRS and CDR2 as YFSETQ. There are 20 residues in the CDR3. The CDR3 protein is CASSGLTPLTGPPMAYGYTF. The CDR3, as DNA: TGCGCCAGCAGCGGACTGACACCGCTGACAGGCCCCCCTATGGCCTATGGCTACACCTTC.

This clonotype was seen only a few times. The gene calls are TRBV15 and TRBJ2-5; 9 positions agree with TRBD1. Trimming removed 1 base from V and 7 bases from J; junction bases left unmatched: 4. CDR1 and CDR2 from the germline V gene are LNHNV and YYDKDF (reference sequence). The CDR3 contains 14 residues. The DNA of the CDR3 is TGTGCCACCAGCAGAGGGACAGGGGAATGGACCCAGTACTTC. The encoded protein is CATSRGTGEWTQYF.

The chain combines TRBV12-3 or TRBV12-4 with TRBJ2-2, with D unclear. Trimming left V 3 bases short and J 0 bases short, with 8 bases between. This CDR3 contains 15 residues. CDR3 coding DNA: TGTGCCAGCAGTTTCGGCAGTTCGAACACCGGGGAGCTGTTTTTT. Amino acids: CASSFGSSNTGELFF.

The V call is TRBV12-3 or TRBV12-4, the J call TRBJ2-7; 9 bases line up with TRBD1. The CDR3 consists of 12 residues. J lost 7 bases, V lost 5 bases, and 3 bases had no gene match. Here the CDR3 DNA reads TGTGCCAGCAGTCCTGGGACAGGGGAGCAGTACGTC. Its protein product is CASSPGTGEQYV.

The rearrangement uses TRBV7-9 and TRBJ1-6, with D possibly matching TRBD1 (6 bases). Trimming left V 1 base short and J 3 bases short, with 13 bases between. The CDR3 is 17 amino acids. Germline loops: CDR1 SEHNR, CDR2 FQNEAQ (reference sequence). The CDR3 sequence is CASSLGSRGVYNSPLHF. The CDR3 DNA follows: TGTGCCAGCAGCTTAGGAAGCAGGGGAGTCTATAATTCACCCCTCCACTTT.

V is TRBV4-1 and J is TRBJ1-3; weak D call: TRBD1 (6 bases). Trimming took 0 bases from V and 4 from J, leaving 10 bases between them. Germline CDR1 reads MGHRA; CDR2 reads YSYEKL. The CDR3 spans 15 residues. CDR3 sequence: CASSQDRTEGNTIYF. In DNA form, the CDR3 reads TGCGCCAGCAGCCAAGATCGGACAGAAGGAAACACCATATATTTT.

V gene TRBV28 combines with J gene TRBJ2-5; D gene ambiguous. The CDR3 runs 15 residues. The V and J ends lost 6 bases and 6 bases respectively, with 20 bases between them. Looked up from germline, CDR1 is MDHEN and CDR2 is SYDVKM. CDR3 region: CASSPPLRPRKTQYF. The CDR3 DNA reads as TGTGCCAGCAGCCCCCCCCTGAGGCCCCGAAAGACCCAGTACTTC.